Each of the 7 T cell receptor beta chains below was sequenced from the same sample in a study of shared clonotypes between healthy human individuals. In the naive CD8 group, cells lacked CD45RO and were positively selected for CCR7, so terminally differentiated effector memory CD45RA+ cells were left out. Assay used: immunoSEQ multiplex PCR; TCRdb lists only in-frame clones, some missing. The data show some 1,900,000 clones, about 95% seen once. Material: naive CD8+ T cells sorted from blood. The origin of the receptors is a man aged 18-30 years in good health.

The CDR3 DNA follows: TGTGCCATCAGTGAGTCGGGCTACCAAGAGACCCAGTACTTC. It yields the protein CAISESGYQETQYF. The chain recombines TRBV10-3 with TRBJ2-5; D is unresolved. The CDR3 spans 14 residues. Trimming left V 0 bases short and J 0 bases short, with 5 bases between. Per the germline V gene, CDR1 is ENHRY and CDR2 is SYGVKD.

This clone has a single count. The chain combines TRBV4-1 with TRBJ1-6; weak D call: TRBD1 (5 bases). Germline CDR1 MGHRA, CDR2 YSYEKL. This CDR3 comprises 16 residues. V was trimmed by 0 bases and J by 4 bases, leaving 10 bases between them. DNA of the CDR3: TGCGCCAGCAGCCAAGACGACAGACTATATAATTCACCCCTCCACTTT. This sequence encodes CASSQDDRLYNSPLHF.

The gene calls are TRBV11-2 and TRBJ2-7; 10 bases fit TRBD2. Germline V CDR1 and CDR2: SGHAT, FQNNGV. V trimming: 2 bases; J trimming: 11 bases; junction bases outside the gene matches: 9. This CDR3 is built from 14 residues. Here the CDR3 reads CASSLPGLAPPEYF. The CDR3 DNA reads TGTGCCAGCAGCTTACCGGGACTAGCGCCTCCGGAGTACTTC.

V gene TRBV6-4 combines with J gene TRBJ2-7, with TRBD1 identical over 10 bases. Germline-derived CDR1 and CDR2 are MRHNA and SNTAGT. V dropped 7 bases and J dropped 4; count of bases not matched to a gene: 13. CDR3 size: 16 residues. Here the CDR3 DNA reads TGTGCCAGCACCCCGGGCGCGACAGGGGGCTGTTACGAGCAGTACTTC. Its protein is CASTPGATGGCYEQYF.

This chain links TRBV28 with TRBJ1-5; D is undetermined. Trimming left V 6 bases short and J 7 bases short, with 22 bases between. Germline lookup yields CDR1 MDHEN and CDR2 SYDVKM. The CDR3 loop spans 16 amino acids. The CDR3 DNA reads TGTGCCAGCAGCCTGGTTTATCGGGGAAGGGAACAGCCCCAGCATTTT. This translates into CASSLVYRGREQPQHF.

The V call is TRBV5-5, the J call TRBJ2-7; D is undetermined. The V gene's germline CDR1 is SGHKS and CDR2 YYEKEE (reference sequence). The CDR3 is 15 amino acids. Trimming removed 0 bases from V and 5 bases from J, with 15 bases in between. The CDR3 sequence is CASSLVGGVPNEQYF. The CDR3 DNA reads TGTGCCAGCAGCTTGGTGGGCGGAGTCCCCAACGAGCAGTACTTC. Full variable domain (rest looked up from reference TRBV5-5 and TRBJ2-7): DAGVTQSPTHLIKTRGQQVTLRCSPISGHKSVSWYQQVLGQGPQFIFQYYEKEERGRGNFPDRFSARQFPNYSSELNVNALLLGDSALYLCASSLVGGVPNEQYFGPGTRLTVT.

V gene TRBV5-6 combines with J gene TRBJ2-7; maybe TRBD1 (8 bases). There are 15 residues in the CDR3. Between the trimmed V and J ends, which lost 3 bases and 4 bases, there was a span of 17 bases. The germline V gene encodes CDR1 SGHDT and CDR2 YYEEEE. For the CDR3, the DNA is TGTGCCAGCAGCTGGACAGGGAGGGGGGTTTACGAGCAGTACTTC. As protein: CASSWTGRGVYEQYF.